This T cell receptor beta chain was recovered during a study of blood T cell repertoires in COVID-19. The wider study: The study drew acute and convalescent COVID-19 samples from the United States, Italy and Spain. Sources were T cells, B-cell-depleted T cells, or PBMCs; the material itself was cDNA or gDNA.

In the source study's methods: The authors estimated nucleated cell counts from reference gene primer amplification. Sequencing was performed with immunoSEQ multiplex PCR; in TCRdb, only in-frame clones are kept and a portion is missing. That table is the source of V, J and clone size, and D and trimming were worked out from the DNA. This table holds under 100,000 clones, 81% found once. The sequenced material came from peripheral blood. The receptor comes from a man older than 75 with active or convalescent COVID-19.

CDR3 in DNA: TGTGCCAGCAGGTTGGAGGGCCTGAACACCGGGGAGCTGTTTTTT. The encoded protein is CASRLEGLNTGELFF. The gene calls are TRBV6-5 and TRBJ2-2, with D possibly TRBD2 on 6 matching bases. Trimming took off 6 bases at V and 1 base at J, with 12 bases between the two ends. This CDR3 contains 15 residues. The germline V gene encodes CDR1 MNHEY and CDR2 SVGAGI.